This T cell receptor (beta chain) was sequenced during a study of blood T cell repertoires in COVID-19. The data were produced by immunoSEQ multiplex PCR, yet TCRdb's version contains in-frame clones alone and is incomplete. The sample lists 90,000 or so clones; 90% to 95% were seen once. Trimming pared 3 bases from V and 0 bases from J, leaving 3 bases between. The CDR3 covers 13 residues. Germline V gene lookup returns CDR1 KGHSH and CDR2 LQKENI. This clonotype was sampled from a human donor with active COVID-19. The donor label of this sample is uncertain. This chain connects TRBV18 to TRBJ1-5, with D uncertain. Sequencing used peripheral blood. This CDR3 is CASSPASNQPQHF. The CDR3 DNA reads TGTGCCAGCTCACCGGCTAGCAATCAGCCCCAGCATTTT.